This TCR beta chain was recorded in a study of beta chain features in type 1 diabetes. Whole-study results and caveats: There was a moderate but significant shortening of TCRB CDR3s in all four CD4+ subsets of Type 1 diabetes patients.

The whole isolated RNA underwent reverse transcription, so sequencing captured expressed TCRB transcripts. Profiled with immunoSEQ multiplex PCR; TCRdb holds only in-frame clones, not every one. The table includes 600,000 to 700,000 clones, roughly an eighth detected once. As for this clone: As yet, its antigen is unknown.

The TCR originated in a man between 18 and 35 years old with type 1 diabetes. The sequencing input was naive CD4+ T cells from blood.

The CDR3 bases are TGTGCCAGCAGTACCGGACAGCTAGATACGCAGTATTTT. Protein sequence: CASSTGQLDTQYF. The chain joins TRBV6-6 to TRBJ2-3; maybe TRBD1 (6 bases). The V gene lost 5 bases and the J gene lost 5 bases, with 11 bases spanning the gap. The CDR3 is 13 amino acids. CDR1 is MNHNY and CDR2 is SVGAGI in the germline V gene (reference sequence).